This T cell receptor beta chain was identified during a study of blood T cell repertoires in COVID-19. Study information: The United States, Italy and Spain supplied acute and convalescent COVID-19 samples. In each case, the material was cDNA or gDNA derived from T cells, B-cell-depleted T cells, or PBMCs.

Patients at the Seattle site were enrolled during active infection and followed longitudinally. Source study methods: Estimation of nucleated cell counts relied on the amplification of reference gene primers. Profiled with immunoSEQ multiplex PCR; TCRdb holds only in-frame clones, not every one. Clone size and V and J calls were adopted from that table, with D and trimming inferred from the DNA. The sample shows about 49,000 clones, around 86% of them seen only once. CDR1 MNHEY and CDR2 SVGAGI come from the germline V gene. V shed 5 bases, J shed 1 base, and the junction held 3 bases outside the gene matches. This CDR3 is 14 amino acids long.

This sequence was found in a woman of 80 years or more with COVID-19, enrolled during active disease. The gene calls are TRBV6-5 and TRBJ2-3; TRBD1 matches at 7 bases. Sequencing was carried out using peripheral blood. CDR3 sequence: CASSIRGRTDTQYF. The CDR3 coding sequence is TGTGCCAGCAGTATAAGGGGGCGCACAGATACGCAGTATTTT.